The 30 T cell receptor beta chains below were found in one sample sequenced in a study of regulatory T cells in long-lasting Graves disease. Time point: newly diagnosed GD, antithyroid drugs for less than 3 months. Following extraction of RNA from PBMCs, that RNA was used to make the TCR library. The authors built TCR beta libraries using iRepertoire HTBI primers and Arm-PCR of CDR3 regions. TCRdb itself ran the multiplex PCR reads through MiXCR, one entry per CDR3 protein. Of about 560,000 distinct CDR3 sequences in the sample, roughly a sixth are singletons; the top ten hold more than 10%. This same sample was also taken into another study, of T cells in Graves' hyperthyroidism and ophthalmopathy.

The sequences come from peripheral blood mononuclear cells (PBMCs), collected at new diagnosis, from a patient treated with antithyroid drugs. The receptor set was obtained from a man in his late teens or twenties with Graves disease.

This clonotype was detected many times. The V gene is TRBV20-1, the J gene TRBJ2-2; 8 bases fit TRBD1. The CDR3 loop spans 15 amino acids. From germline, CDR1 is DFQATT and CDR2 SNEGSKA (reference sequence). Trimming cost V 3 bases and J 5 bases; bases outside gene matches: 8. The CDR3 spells CSASGTGLGTGELFF. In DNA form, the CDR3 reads TGCAGTGCTAGTGGGACAGGATTGGGAACCGGGGAGCTGTTTTTT.

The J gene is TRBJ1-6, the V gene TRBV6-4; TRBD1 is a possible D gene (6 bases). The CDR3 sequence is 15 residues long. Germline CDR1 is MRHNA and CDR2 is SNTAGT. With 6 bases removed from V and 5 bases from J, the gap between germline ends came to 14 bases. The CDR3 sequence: CASRVAGEDNSPLHF. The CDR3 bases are TGTGCCAGCAGAGTAGCAGGGGAGGATAATTCACCCCTCCACTTT.

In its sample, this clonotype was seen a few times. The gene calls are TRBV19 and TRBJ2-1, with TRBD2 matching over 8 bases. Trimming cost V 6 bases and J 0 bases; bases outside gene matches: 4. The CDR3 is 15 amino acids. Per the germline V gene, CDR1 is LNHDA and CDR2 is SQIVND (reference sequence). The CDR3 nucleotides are TGTGCCAGTAGGGACGGGACTAGCTCCTACAATGAGCAGTTCTTC. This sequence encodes CASRDGTSSYNEQFF. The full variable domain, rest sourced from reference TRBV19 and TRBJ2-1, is DGGITQSPKYLFRKEGQNVTLSCEQNLNHDAMYWYRQDPGQGLRLIYYSQIVNDFQKGDIAEGYSVSREKKESFPLTVTSAQKNPTAFYLCASRDGTSSYNEQFFGPGTRLTVL.

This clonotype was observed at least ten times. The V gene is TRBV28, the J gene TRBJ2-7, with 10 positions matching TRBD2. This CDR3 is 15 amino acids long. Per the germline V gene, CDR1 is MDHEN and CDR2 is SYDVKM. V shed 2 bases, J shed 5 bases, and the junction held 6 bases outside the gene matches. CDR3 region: CASSLVLAGANEQYF. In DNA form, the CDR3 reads TGTGCCAGCAGTTTAGTTCTAGCGGGAGCAAACGAGCAGTACTTC.

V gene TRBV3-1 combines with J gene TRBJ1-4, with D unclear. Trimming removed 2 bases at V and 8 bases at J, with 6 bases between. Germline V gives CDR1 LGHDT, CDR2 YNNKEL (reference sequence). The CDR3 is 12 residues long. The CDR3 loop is CASSQFGEKLFF. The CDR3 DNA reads TGTGCCAGCAGCCAATTTGGGGAAAAACTGTTTTTT.

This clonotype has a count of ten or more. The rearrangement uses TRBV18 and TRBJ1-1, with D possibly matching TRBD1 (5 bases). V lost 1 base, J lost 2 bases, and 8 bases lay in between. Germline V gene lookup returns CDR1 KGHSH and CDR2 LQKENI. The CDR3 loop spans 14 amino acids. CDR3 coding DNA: TGTGCCAGCTCACCACAGGGACTAAACACTGAAGCTTTCTTT. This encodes CASSPQGLNTEAFF.

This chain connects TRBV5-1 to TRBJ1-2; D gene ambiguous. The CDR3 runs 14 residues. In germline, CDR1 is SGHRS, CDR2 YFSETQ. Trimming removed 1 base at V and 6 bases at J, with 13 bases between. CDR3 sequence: CASSLTAGSHGYTF. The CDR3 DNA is TGCGCCAGCAGCTTGACCGCGGGATCGCATGGCTACACCTTC.

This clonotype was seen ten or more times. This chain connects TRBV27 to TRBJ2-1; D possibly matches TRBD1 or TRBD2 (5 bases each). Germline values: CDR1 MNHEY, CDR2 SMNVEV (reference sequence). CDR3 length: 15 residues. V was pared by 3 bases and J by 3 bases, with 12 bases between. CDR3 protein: CASSFRESLYNEQFF. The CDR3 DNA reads TGTGCCAGCAGTTTCAGGGAGAGTCTCTACAATGAGCAGTTCTTC.

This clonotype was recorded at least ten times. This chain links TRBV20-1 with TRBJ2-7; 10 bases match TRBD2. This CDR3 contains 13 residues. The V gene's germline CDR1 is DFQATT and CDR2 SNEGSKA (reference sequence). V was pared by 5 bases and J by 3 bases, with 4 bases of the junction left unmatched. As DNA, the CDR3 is TGCAGTGCTCGATCTAGCGGGAGCTACGAGCAGTACTTC. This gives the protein CSARSSGSYEQYF.

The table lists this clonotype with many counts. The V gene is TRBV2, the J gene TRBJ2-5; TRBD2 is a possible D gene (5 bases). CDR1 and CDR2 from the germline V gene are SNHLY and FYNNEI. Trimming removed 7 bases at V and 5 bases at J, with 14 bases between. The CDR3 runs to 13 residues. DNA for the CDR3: TGTGCCAGCAAACCAAGAAGAGGGGAGACCCAGTACTTC. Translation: CASKPRRGETQYF. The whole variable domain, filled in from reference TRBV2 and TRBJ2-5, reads EPEVTQTPSHQVTQMGQEVILRCVPISNHLYFYWYRQILGQKVEFLVSFYNNEISEKSEIFDDQFSVERPDGSNFTLKIRSTKLEDSAMYFCASKPRRGETQYFGPGTRLLVL.

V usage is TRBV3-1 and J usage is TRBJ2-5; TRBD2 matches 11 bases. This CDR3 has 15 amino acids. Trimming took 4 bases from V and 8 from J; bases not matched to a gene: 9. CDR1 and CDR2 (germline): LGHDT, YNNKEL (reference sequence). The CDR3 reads CASSPTQTSGITQYF. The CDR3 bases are TGTGCCAGCAGCCCTACACAGACTAGCGGGATCACCCAGTACTTC.

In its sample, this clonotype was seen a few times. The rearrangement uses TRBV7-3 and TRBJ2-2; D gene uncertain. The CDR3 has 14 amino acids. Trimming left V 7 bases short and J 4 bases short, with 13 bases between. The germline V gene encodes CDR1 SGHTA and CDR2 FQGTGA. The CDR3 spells CASTLGSSTGELFF. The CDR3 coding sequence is TGTGCCAGCACGTTGGGGTCGAGCACCGGGGAGCTGTTTTTT.

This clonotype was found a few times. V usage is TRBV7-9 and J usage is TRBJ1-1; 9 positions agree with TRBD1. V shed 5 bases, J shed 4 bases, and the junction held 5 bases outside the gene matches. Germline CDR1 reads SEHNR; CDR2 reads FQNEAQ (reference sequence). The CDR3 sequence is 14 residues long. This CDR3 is CASSRRTGATEAFF. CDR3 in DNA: TGTGCCAGCAGCCGTAGGACAGGGGCCACTGAAGCTTTCTTT. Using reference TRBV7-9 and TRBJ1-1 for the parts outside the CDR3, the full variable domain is DTGVSQNPRHKITKRGQNVTFRCDPISEHNRLYWYRQTLGQGPEFLTYFQNEAQLEKSRLLSDRFSAERPKGSFSTLEIQRTEQGDSAMYLCASSRRTGATEAFFGQGTRLTVV.

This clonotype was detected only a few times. CDR3 in amino acids: CSADGGLGIDTQYF. In DNA form, the CDR3 reads TGCAGTGCTGATGGGGGACTAGGTATAGATACGCAGTATTTT. This rearrangement joins TRBV20-1 to TRBJ2-3; 8 bases agree with TRBD2. CDR3 size: 14 residues. With 5 bases clipped from V and 5 bases from J, the junction kept 9 bases outside the gene matches. Looked up from germline, CDR1 is DFQATT and CDR2 is SNEGSKA (reference sequence).

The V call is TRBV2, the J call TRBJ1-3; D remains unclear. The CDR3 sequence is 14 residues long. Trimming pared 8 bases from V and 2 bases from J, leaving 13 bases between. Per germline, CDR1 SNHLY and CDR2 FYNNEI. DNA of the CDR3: TGTGCCAGCTCGGTTTTGGGAACTGGAAACACCATATATTTT. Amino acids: CASSVLGTGNTIYF.

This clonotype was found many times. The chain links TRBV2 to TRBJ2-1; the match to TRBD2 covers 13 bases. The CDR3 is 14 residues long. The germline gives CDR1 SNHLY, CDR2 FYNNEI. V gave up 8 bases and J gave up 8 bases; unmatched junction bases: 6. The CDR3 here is CASGGLAGVDEQFF. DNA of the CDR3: TGTGCCAGCGGAGGACTAGCGGGAGTGGATGAGCAGTTCTTC.

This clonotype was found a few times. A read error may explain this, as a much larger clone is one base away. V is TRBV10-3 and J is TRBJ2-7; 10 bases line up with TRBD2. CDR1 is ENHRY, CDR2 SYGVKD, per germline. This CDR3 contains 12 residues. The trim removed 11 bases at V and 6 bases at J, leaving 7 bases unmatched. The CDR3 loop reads CASLAGVAEQYF. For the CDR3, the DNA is TGTGCCTCCCTAGCGGGAGTTGCCGAGCAGTACTTC.

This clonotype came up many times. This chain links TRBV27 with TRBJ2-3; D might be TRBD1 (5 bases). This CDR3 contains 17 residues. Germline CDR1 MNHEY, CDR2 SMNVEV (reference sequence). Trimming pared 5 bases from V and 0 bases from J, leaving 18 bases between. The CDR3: CASSPASVQGSTDTQYF. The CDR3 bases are TGTGCCAGCAGTCCCGCCTCCGTTCAGGGTAGCACAGATACGCAGTATTTT.

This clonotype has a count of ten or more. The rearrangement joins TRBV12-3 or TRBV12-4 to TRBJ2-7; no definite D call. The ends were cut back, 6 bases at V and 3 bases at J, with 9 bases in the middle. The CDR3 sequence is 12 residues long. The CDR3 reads CASSTRIYEQYF. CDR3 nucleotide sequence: TGTGCCAGCAGCACCCGAATCTACGAGCAGTACTTC.

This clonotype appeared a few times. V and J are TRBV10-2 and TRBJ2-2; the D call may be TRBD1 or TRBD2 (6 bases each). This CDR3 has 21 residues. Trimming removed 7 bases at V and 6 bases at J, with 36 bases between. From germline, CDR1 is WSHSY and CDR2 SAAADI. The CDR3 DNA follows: TGCGCCAGCACCCCGTCCGGGGGCCCCTTGATATGGAGGGAGTCCGCCGGGGAGCTGTTTTTT. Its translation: CASTPSGGPLIWRESAGELFF.

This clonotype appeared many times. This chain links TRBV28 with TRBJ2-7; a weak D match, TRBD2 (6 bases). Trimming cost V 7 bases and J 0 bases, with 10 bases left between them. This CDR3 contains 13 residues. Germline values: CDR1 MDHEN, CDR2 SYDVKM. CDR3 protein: CASNGGSSYEQYF. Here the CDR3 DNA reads TGTGCCAGCAATGGGGGGAGCTCCTACGAGCAGTACTTC.

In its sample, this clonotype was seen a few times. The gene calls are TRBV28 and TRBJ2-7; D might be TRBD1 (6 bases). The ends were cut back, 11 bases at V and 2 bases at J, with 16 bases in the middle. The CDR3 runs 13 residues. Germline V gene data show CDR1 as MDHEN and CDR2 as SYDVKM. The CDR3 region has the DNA TGTGCCGTTACCCGGACAGATACCTACGAGCAGTACTTC. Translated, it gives CAVTRTDTYEQYF. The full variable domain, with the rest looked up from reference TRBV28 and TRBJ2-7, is DVKVTQSSRYLVKRTGEKVFLECVQDMDHENMFWYRQDPGLGLRLIYFSYDVKMKEKGDIPEGYSVSREKKERFSLILESASTNQTSMYLCAVTRTDTYEQYFGPGTRLTVT.

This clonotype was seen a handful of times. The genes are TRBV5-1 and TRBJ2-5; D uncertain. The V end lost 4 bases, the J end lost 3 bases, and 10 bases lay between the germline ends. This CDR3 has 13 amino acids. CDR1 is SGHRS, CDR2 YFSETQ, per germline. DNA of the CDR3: TGCGCCAGCAGCCAGTCCCCTGAAGAGACCCAGTACTTC. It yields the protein CASSQSPEETQYF.

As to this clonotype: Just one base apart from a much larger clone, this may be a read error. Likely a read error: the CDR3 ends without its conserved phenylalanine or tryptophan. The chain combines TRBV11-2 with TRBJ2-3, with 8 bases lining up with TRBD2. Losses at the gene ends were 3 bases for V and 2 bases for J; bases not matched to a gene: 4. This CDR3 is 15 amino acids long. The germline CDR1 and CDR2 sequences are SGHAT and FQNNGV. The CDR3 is CASSFSGGFTDTQYS. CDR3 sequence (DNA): TGTGCCAGCAGCTTCTCGGGAGGGTTCACAGATACGCAGTATTCT.

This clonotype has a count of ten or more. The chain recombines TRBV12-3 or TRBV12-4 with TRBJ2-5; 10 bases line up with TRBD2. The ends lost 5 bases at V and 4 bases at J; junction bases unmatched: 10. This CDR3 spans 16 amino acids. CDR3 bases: TGTGCCAGCAGTCAACGCCTAGCGGGAGCGGGAGAGACCCAGTACTTC. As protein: CASSQRLAGAGETQYF.

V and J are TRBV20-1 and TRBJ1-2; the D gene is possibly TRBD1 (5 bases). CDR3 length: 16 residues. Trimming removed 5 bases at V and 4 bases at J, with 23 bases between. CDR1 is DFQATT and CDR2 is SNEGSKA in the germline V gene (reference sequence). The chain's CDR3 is CSALEDNRGFPYGYTF. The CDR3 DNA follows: TGCAGTGCTCTAGAGGACAATAGGGGCTTTCCCTATGGCTACACCTTC.

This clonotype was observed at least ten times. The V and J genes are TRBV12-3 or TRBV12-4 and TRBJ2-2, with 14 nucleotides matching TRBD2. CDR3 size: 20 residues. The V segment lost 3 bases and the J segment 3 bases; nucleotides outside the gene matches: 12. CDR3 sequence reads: CASSFPSGTSGSFDTGELFF. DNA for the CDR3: TGTGCCAGCAGTTTTCCGAGCGGGACTAGCGGGAGTTTTGACACCGGGGAGCTGTTTTTT.

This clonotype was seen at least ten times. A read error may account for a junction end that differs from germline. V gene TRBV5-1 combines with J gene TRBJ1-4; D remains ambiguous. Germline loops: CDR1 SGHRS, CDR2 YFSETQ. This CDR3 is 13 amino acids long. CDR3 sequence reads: CASSLGSNEKLFF. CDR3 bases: TGTGCCAGCAGCCTGGGATCTAATGAAAAACTGTTTTTT.

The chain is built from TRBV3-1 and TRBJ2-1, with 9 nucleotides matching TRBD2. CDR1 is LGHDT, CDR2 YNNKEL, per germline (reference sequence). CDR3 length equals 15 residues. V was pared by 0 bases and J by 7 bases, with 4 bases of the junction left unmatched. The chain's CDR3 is CASSQEVAGVNEQFF. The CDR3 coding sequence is TGTGCCAGCAGCCAAGAGGTAGCGGGGGTAAATGAGCAGTTCTTC.

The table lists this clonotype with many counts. The chain's CDR3 is CSARDLTSGIVNEQFF. DNA of the CDR3: TGCAGTGCTAGAGATCTCACTAGCGGGATAGTCAATGAGCAGTTCTTC. This chain joins TRBV20-1 and TRBJ2-1; 10 positions match TRBD2. V was clipped by 0 bases and J by 6 bases; unmatched bases: 8. CDR1 is DFQATT and CDR2 is SNEGSKA in the germline V gene (reference sequence). The CDR3 is 16 residues long.